This T cell receptor beta chain is from a study of blood T cell repertoires in COVID-19. Study at large: PBMCs, B-cell-depleted T cells, or T cells provided the cDNA or gDNA that made up the material.

Authors' data handling: Estimation of nucleated cell counts was performed using reference gene primer amplification. The assay was immunoSEQ multiplex PCR, and TCRdb's table has in-frame clones only and misses some. Clonal size and the V and J genes are those of that table, whereas D and trimming came from the DNA. This sample yields some 58,000 clones, of which around 83% are seen a single time; approximately 10% belongs to the top ten. It was during active infection that Seattle patients were enrolled and then longitudinally followed. After removal of 4 bases from V and 11 bases from J, the junction contained 11 bases not matched to a gene. The CDR3 extends over 15 amino acids. The V gene's germline CDR1 is KGHDR and CDR2 SFDVKD.

The chain carries TRBV24-1 and TRBJ2-1; TRBD1 agrees at 9 bases. The sequencing input was peripheral blood. The source of this sequence is a man aged 50 or older with COVID-19, enrolled during active disease. CDR3 loop: CATSDLTGGAGQQFF. The CDR3 DNA is TGTGCCACCAGTGACTTGACAGGGGGGGCGGGACAGCAGTTCTTC.